What follows are 8 T cell receptor beta chains derived from one specimen sequenced in a study of CD8 T cells in Susac syndrome (dated by TCRdb to between 2017 and 2020). To prepare the library, the immunoSEQ multiplex PCR assay was applied. RNA was extracted using the RNeasy kit, and about 0.45 to 1 microgram was reverse transcribed with random hexamers. TCRdb redid the processing of the public reads, applying fastp at Q25 and MiXCR, and retained in-frame beta chains. Each CDR3 protein appears once, grouped with its most common genes and DNA. The sample records approximately 270,000 distinct CDR3 sequences, roughly 93% of which are singletons. Approximately 0.072% of the sample is held by the ten biggest clonotypes. Sample: CD4+ T cells from PBMCs. Every receptor here comes from a human donor with multiple sclerosis.

V and J are TRBV12-3 or TRBV12-4 and TRBJ2-7; D might be TRBD1 or TRBD2, each matching 6 bases. The length of the CDR3 is 12 residues. The ends were cut back, 3 bases at V and 10 bases at J, with 13 bases in the middle. The CDR3: CASSFPGGQQYV. Here the CDR3 DNA reads TGTGCCAGCAGTTTTCCCGGGGGCCAACAGTACGTC.

In DNA, the CDR3 is TGCAGTGCTTCGGACAGGGGCGGCTATGGCTACACCTTC. Its protein product is CSASDRGGYGYTF. V and J are TRBV20-1 and TRBJ1-2, with 9 bases aligning to TRBD1. Unmatched junction bases numbered 5, after V lost 5 bases and J lost 4 bases. The CDR3 covers 13 residues. Germline V gene sequence: CDR1 DFQATT, CDR2 SNEGSKA (reference sequence).

This clonotype was seen a single time. The chain recombines TRBV7-9 with TRBJ1-4, with D maybe TRBD1 (5 bases). Trimming shortened V by 3 bases and J by 2 bases, and 10 bases separated the two germline ends. The germline CDR1 and CDR2 sequences are SEHNR and FQNEAQ (reference sequence). This CDR3 region has 15 residues. The CDR3 nucleotides are TGTGCCAGCAGCTTGGGGGGAACTACTAATGAAAAACTGTTTTTT. Encoded protein: CASSLGGTTNEKLFF.

The rearrangement uses TRBV20-1 and TRBJ2-1; TRBD2 might be the D (5 bases). V was pared by 2 bases and J by 3 bases, with 14 bases between. Per the germline V gene, CDR1 is DFQATT and CDR2 is SNEGSKA (reference sequence). The CDR3 runs to 15 residues. CDR3 nucleotides: TGCAGTGCTAGACCCCGAAAGACTAACTACAATGAGCAGTTCTTC. Translating gives CSARPRKTNYNEQFF.

The chain employs TRBV7-2 and TRBJ2-7; 9 positions match TRBD1. Looked up from germline, CDR1 is SGHTA and CDR2 is FQGNSA. The CDR3 totals 14 residues. J was trimmed by 5 bases and V by 5 bases; bases with no gene match: 7. CDR3 region: CASSPRTGANEQYF. The CDR3 DNA sequence: TGTGCCAGCAGCCCCCGGACAGGGGCGAACGAGCAGTACTTC.

V is TRBV2 and J is TRBJ2-6, with a weak D call TRBD2 (7 bases). V lost 10 bases and J 0 bases, leaving 16 bases between the germline ends. CDR3 length: 16 amino acids. Germline lookup yields CDR1 SNHLY and CDR2 FYNNEI. The CDR3 loop reads CAKGGGTSSGANVLTF. The CDR3 DNA follows: TGTGCCAAGGGCGGGGGCACCAGCTCTGGGGCCAACGTCCTGACTTTC.

The chain carries TRBV6-5 and TRBJ2-3, with 14 bases fitting TRBD2. The CDR3 totals 18 residues. CDR1 is MNHEY and CDR2 is SVGAGI in the germline V gene. The J segment lost 5 bases and the V segment lost 2 bases, leaving 9 bases of the junction unmatched. The CDR3 nucleotides are TGTGCCAGCAGTTACCCGCTGGGACTAGCGGGAGAGAAAGATACGCAGTATTTT. As protein: CASSYPLGLAGEKDTQYF.

CDR3 nucleotide sequence: TGTGCCAGCAACCACCCCAGTAGGCCGGATACGCAGTATTTT. This translates into CASNHPSRPDTQYF. V is TRBV7-8 and J is TRBJ2-3; D ambiguous. The germline CDR1 and CDR2 sequences are SGHVS and FQNEAQ. The CDR3 consists of 14 residues. The V gene lost 7 bases and the J gene lost 6 bases, with 17 bases spanning the gap.